Shown below are 15 T cell receptor beta chains from a single sample sequenced in a study of blood T cell repertoires in COVID-19. Clones were sequenced by immunoSEQ multiplex PCR, and TCRdb holds only the in-frame ones, with some missing. The sample shows around 94,000 clones, roughly 80% of them seen only once. The sample comprised peripheral blood. These receptors were collected from a human donor in a cohort sampled during active COVID-19.

This chain uses TRBV7-9 with TRBJ1-5, with 9 bases that match TRBD1. Losses at the gene ends were 5 bases for V and 2 bases for J; bases not matched to a gene: 4. The germline CDR1 and CDR2 sequences are SEHNR and FQNEAQ (reference sequence). CDR3 length: 15 residues. The CDR3 protein is CASSVGQGGNQPQHF. CDR3 in DNA: TGTGCCAGCAGCGTGGGACAGGGAGGCAATCAGCCCCAGCATTTT.

The chain recombines TRBV18 with TRBJ2-7, with 11 bases lining up with TRBD2. Germline V gene lookup returns CDR1 KGHSH and CDR2 LQKENI. There are 16 residues in the CDR3. With 6 bases clipped from V and 4 bases from J, the junction kept 11 bases outside the gene matches. For the CDR3, the DNA is TGTGCCAGCTCCGACACCGGGACTAGCGGCCTTTACGAGCAGTACTTC. It is translated as CASSDTGTSGLYEQYF.

The chain is built from TRBV19 and TRBJ2-2, with D maybe TRBD2 (6 bases). Germline CDR1 LNHDA, CDR2 SQIVND (reference sequence). The CDR3 has 16 amino acids. V was clipped by 10 bases and J by 3 bases, with 21 bases between them. DNA for the CDR3: TGTGCCACTATGGGGGGAGTTACGGGTTACACCGGGGAGCTGTTTTTT. Residues: CATMGGVTGYTGELFF.

The chain joins TRBV6-5 to TRBJ2-7; 7 bases match TRBD1. Germline V gene sequence: CDR1 MNHEY, CDR2 SVGAGI. The V segment lost 7 bases and the J segment 2 bases; nucleotides outside the gene matches: 2. The CDR3 has 12 residues. CDR3 sequence reads: CASTDRTYEQYF. Written as DNA, the CDR3 is TGTGCCAGCACGGACAGGACCTACGAGCAGTACTTC.

The rearrangement uses TRBV30 and TRBJ2-7; 7 nucleotides line up with TRBD2. Per the germline V gene, CDR1 is GTSNPN and CDR2 is SVGIG (reference sequence). CDR3 length: 13 amino acids. Trimming removed 1 base from V and 7 bases from J; junction bases left unmatched: 7. CDR3 in amino acids: CAWSATAGAEQYF. The CDR3, as DNA: TGTGCCTGGAGTGCGACGGCGGGAGCTGAGCAGTACTTC.

This chain joins TRBV11-2 and TRBJ2-7; 9 positions agree with TRBD2. The CDR3 is 15 residues long. From germline, CDR1 is SGHAT and CDR2 FQNNGV. Losses at the gene ends were 3 bases for V and 6 bases for J; bases not matched to a gene: 9. The CDR3 loop is CASSLRLAGWGEQYF. DNA for the CDR3: TGTGCCAGCAGCTTGAGGCTAGCGGGATGGGGCGAGCAGTACTTC.

This clone was detected only a few times. This chain connects TRBV11-2 to TRBJ2-6; 8 bases match TRBD1. CDR1 is SGHAT and CDR2 is FQNNGV in the germline V gene. The CDR3 extends over 17 amino acids. V trimming: 3 bases; J trimming: 2 bases; junction bases outside the gene matches: 6. Here the CDR3 reads CASSFMSQGAGANVLTF. In nucleotides, the CDR3 is TGTGCCAGCAGCTTCATGTCACAGGGGGCTGGGGCCAACGTCCTGACTTTC.

This clone has just one count. This rearrangement joins TRBV5-6 to TRBJ1-6; TRBD1 might be the D (5 bases). This CDR3 is 14 amino acids long. V lost 0 bases to trimming and J lost 10 bases, with 11 bases between them. The V gene's germline CDR1 is SGHDT and CDR2 YYEEEE. In DNA form, the CDR3 reads TGTGCCAGCAGCTTGGTTGGACGGGGGTCACCCCTCCACTTT. Amino acid sequence: CASSLVGRGSPLHF.

This clone has just a few counts. This chain uses TRBV19 with TRBJ2-6; 11 bases are shared with TRBD1. The V gene end was trimmed by 8 bases and the J gene end by 0 bases; junction bases not matched to a gene: 3. Germline V CDR1 and CDR2: LNHDA, SQIVND (reference sequence). The CDR3 consists of 16 residues. The CDR3 DNA reads TGTGCCAGTCAGGGGACAGGGGGCTCTGGGGCCAACGTCCTGACTTTC. Protein product: CASQGTGGSGANVLTF.

This clone was seen only once. This sequence joins TRBV7-9 and TRBJ2-7, with 8 positions matching TRBD2. Germline CDR1 and CDR2: SEHNR and FQNEAQ (reference sequence). With 4 bases clipped from V and 1 base from J, the junction kept 3 bases outside the gene matches. This CDR3 is built from 14 residues. The CDR3: CASSSVAGSYEQYF. Written as DNA, the CDR3 is TGTGCCAGCAGCTCCGTAGCGGGATCCTACGAGCAGTACTTC.

The table lists this clone with a few counts. This chain uses TRBV7-9 with TRBJ1-2; 7 bases map to TRBD1. The CDR3 sequence is 15 residues long. Germline-derived CDR1 and CDR2 are SEHNR and FQNEAQ (reference sequence). With V trimmed by 7 bases and J by 0 bases, 8 bases remained unmatched. In DNA form, the CDR3 reads TGTGCCAGCACCACCCACACAGGGGCTAACTATGGCTACACCTTC. Its translation is CASTTHTGANYGYTF.

V gene TRBV5-1 combines with J gene TRBJ2-7; D unresolved. Germline CDR1 and CDR2: SGHRS and YFSETQ. CDR3 length equals 14 residues. V was clipped by 1 base and J by 3 bases, with 11 bases between them. The CDR3 DNA reads TGCGCCAGCAGCTTGAACTCGGAGATCTACGAGCAGTACTTC. This codes for CASSLNSEIYEQYF.

The genes are TRBV27 and TRBJ1-4; 9 bases map to TRBD1. The length of the CDR3 is 21 residues. V shed 8 bases and J 2 bases; nucleotides not matched to a gene: 24. Germline V gene data show CDR1 as MNHEY and CDR2 as SMNVEV (reference sequence). The CDR3 reads CASSPRVWGQGTSRTNEKLFF. For the CDR3, the DNA is TGTGCCAGCTCCCCAAGAGTGTGGGGACAGGGCACCTCGAGGACTAATGAAAAACTGTTTTTT.

This clone is a singleton in its sample. This chain links TRBV19 with TRBJ1-4; the match to TRBD1 covers 9 bases. The germline V gene encodes CDR1 LNHDA and CDR2 SQIVND (reference sequence). CDR3 size: 13 residues. After removal of 4 bases from V and 6 bases from J, the junction contained 0 bases not matched to a gene. CDR3 bases: TGTGCCAGTAGTAGGACAGGGGATGAAAAACTGTTTTTT. This translates into CASSRTGDEKLFF.

The rearrangement uses TRBV5-4 and TRBJ1-2; 12 positions agree with TRBD1. Per germline, CDR1 SGHNT and CDR2 YYREEE (reference sequence). Trimming at V came to 2 bases and at J to 12 bases, leaving 8 bases not matched to a gene. The CDR3 covers 14 residues. CDR3 DNA sequence: TGTGCCAGCAGCTTAATGGGACAGGGGGCGCCGAACACCTTC. It codes for CASSLMGQGAPNTF. The full variable domain, completed using reference TRBV5-4 and TRBJ1-2, is ETGVTQSPTHLIKTRGQQVTLRCSSQSGHNTVSWYQQALGQGPQFIFQYYREEENGRGNFPPRFSGLQFPNYSSELNVNALELDDSALYLCASSLMGQGAPNTFGSGTRLTVV.